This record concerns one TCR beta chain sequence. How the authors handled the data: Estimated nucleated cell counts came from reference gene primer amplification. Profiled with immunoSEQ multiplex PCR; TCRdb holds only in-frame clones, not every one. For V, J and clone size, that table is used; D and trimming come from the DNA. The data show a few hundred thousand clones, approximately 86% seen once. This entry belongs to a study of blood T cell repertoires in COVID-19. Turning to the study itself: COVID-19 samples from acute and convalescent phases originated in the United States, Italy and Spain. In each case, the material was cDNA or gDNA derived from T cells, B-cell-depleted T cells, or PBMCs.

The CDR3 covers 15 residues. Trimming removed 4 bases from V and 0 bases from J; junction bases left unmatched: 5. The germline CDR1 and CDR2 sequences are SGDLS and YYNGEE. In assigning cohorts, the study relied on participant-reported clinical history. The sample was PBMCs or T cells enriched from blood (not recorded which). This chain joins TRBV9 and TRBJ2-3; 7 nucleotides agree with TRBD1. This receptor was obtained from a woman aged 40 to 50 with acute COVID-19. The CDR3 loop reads CASSTRDSSTDTQYF. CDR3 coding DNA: TGTGCCAGCAGCACCCGGGACAGTAGCACAGATACGCAGTATTTT.